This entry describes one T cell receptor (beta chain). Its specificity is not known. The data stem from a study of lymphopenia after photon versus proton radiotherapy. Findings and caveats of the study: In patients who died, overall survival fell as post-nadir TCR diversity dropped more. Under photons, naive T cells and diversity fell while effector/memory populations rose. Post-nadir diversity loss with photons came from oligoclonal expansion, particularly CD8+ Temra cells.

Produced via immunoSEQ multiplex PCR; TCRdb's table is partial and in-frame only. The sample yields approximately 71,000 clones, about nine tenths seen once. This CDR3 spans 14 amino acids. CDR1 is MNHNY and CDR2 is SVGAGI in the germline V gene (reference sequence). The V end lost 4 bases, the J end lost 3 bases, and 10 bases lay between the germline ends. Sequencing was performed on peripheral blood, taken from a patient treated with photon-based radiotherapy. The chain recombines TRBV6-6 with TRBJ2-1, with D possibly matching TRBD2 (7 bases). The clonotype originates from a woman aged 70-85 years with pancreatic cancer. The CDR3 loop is CASSWGGYYNEQFF. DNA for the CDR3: TGTGCCAGCAGTTGGGGGGGCTACTACAATGAGCAGTTCTTC.